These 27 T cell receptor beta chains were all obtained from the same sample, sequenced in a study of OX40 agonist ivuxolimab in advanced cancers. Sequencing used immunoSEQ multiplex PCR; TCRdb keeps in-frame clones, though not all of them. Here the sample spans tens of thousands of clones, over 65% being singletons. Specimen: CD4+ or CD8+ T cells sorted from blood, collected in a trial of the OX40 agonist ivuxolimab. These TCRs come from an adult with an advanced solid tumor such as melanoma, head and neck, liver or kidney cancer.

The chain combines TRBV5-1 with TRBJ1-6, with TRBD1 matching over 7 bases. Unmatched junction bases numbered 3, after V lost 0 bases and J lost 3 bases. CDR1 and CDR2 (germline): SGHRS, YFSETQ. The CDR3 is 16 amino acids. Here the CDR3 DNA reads TGCGCCAGCAGCTTGGACGGGACAGACTATAATTCACCCCTCCACTTT. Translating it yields CASSLDGTDYNSPLHF.

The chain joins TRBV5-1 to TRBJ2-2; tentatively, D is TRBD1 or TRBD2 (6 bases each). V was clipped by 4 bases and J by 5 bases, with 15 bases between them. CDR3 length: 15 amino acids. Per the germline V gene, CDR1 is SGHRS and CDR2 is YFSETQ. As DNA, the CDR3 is TGCGCCAGCAGCCGGTCAGGGGCGGGGACCGGGGAGCTGTTTTTT. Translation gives CASSRSGAGTGELFF.

The CDR3 spells CASSFGGARNYEQYF. The CDR3 coding sequence is TGTGCCAGCAGCTTCGGCGGTGCTAGGAACTACGAGCAGTACTTC. This chain uses TRBV7-9 with TRBJ2-7, with D hard to call. Germline CDR1 reads SEHNR; CDR2 reads FQNEAQ (reference sequence). CDR3 length equals 15 residues. The germline V and J ends were trimmed by 3 bases and 3 bases, with 15 bases remaining between them.

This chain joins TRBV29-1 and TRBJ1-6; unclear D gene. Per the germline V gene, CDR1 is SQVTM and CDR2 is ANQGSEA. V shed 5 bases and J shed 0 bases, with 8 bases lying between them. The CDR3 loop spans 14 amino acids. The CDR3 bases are TGCAGCGTTAATCCGAGCTCCTATAATTCACCCCTCCACTTT. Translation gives CSVNPSSYNSPLHF.

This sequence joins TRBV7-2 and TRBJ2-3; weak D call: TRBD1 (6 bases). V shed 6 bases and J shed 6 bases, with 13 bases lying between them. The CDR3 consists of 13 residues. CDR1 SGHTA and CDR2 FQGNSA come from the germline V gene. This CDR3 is CASRLGGEDTQYF. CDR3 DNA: TGTGCCAGCAGACTAGGGGGTGAGGATACGCAGTATTTT.

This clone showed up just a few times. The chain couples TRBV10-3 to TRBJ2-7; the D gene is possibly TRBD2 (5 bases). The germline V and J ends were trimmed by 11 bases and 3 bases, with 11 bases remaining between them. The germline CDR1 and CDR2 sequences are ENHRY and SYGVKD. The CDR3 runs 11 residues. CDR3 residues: CAAGRVYEQYV. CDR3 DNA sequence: TGTGCCGCCGGGCGGGTCTACGAGCAGTACGTC.

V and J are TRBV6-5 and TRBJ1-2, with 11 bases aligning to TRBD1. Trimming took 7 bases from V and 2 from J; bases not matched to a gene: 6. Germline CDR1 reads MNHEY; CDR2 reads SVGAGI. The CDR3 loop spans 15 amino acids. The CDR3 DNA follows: TGTGCCAGCACAGGGACAGGGGGTCCCAACTATGGCTACACCTTC. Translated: CASTGTGGPNYGYTF.

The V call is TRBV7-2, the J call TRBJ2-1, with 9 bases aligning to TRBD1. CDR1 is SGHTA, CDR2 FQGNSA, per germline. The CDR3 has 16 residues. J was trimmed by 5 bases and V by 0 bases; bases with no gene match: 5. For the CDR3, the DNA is TGTGCCAGCAGCTTAGCCGGGACAGGGAACGACAATGAGCAGTTCTTC. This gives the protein CASSLAGTGNDNEQFF. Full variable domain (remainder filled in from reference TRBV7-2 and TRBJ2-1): GAGVSQSPSNKVTEKGKDVELRCDPISGHTALYWYRQSLGQGLEFLIYFQGNSAPDKSGLPSDRFSAERTGGSVSTLTIQRTQQEDSAVYLCASSLAGTGNDNEQFFGPGTRLTVL.

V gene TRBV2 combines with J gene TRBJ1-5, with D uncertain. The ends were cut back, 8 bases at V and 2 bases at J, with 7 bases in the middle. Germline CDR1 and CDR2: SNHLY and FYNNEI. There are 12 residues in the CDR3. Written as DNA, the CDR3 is TGTGCCAGCGGAGGAGGCAATCAGCCCCAGCATTTT. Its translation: CASGGGNQPQHF.

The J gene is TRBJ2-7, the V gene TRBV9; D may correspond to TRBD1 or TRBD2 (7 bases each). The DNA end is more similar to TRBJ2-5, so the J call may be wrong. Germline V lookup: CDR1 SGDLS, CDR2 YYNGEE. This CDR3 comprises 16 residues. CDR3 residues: CASSVRQGGGQETQYF. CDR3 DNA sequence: TGTGCCAGCAGCGTACGACAGGGAGGGGGCCAAGAGACCCAGTACTTC.

The chain's CDR3 is CASSLARQGLNTEAFF. CDR3 DNA sequence: TGCGCCAGCAGCCTAGCCCGACAGGGATTAAACACTGAAGCTTTCTTT. The J gene is TRBJ1-1, the V gene TRBV5-1; TRBD1 matches 7 bases. V lost 4 bases, J lost 2 bases, and 11 bases stayed unmatched. The V gene's germline CDR1 is SGHRS and CDR2 YFSETQ. CDR3 length: 16 residues.

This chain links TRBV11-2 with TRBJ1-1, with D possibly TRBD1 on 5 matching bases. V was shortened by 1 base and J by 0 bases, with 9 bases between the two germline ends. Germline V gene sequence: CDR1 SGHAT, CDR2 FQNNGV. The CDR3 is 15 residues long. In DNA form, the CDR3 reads TGTGCCAGCAGCTTAGGGGGACGGATGAACACTGAAGCTTTCTTT. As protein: CASSLGGRMNTEAFF.

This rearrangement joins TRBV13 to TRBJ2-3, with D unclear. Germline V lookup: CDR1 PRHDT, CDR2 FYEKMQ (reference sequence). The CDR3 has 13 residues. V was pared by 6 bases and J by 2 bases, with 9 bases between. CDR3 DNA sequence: TGTGCCAGCAGTTCAACAACCACAGATACGCAGTATTTT. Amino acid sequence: CASSSTTTDTQYF.

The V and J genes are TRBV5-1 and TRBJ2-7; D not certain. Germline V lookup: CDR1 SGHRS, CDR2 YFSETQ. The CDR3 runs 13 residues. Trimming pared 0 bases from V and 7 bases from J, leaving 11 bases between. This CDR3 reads CASSLGPIGEQYF. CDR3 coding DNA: TGCGCCAGCAGCTTGGGACCGATAGGGGAGCAGTACTTC.

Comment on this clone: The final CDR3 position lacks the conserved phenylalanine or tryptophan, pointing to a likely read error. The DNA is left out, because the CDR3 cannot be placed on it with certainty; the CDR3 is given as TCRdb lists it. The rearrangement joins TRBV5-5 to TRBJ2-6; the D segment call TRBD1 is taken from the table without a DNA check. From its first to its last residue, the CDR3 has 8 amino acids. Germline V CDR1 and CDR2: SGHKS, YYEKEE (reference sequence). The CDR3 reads CASSQGQG.

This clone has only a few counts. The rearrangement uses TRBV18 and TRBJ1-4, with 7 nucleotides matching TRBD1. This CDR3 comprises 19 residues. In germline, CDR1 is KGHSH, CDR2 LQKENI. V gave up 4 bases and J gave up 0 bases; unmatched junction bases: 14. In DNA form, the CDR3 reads TGTGCCAGCTCACTGCAAATGGCAGGGGGTGAATCAACTAATGAAAAACTGTTTTTT. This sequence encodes CASSLQMAGGESTNEKLFF.

CDR3 nucleotide sequence: TGTGCCAGCAGTTACGGACAGAACACTGAAGCTTTCTTT. This translates into CASSYGQNTEAFF. This sequence joins TRBV6-6 and TRBJ1-1; TRBD1 might be the D (5 bases). Germline CDR1 reads MNHNY; CDR2 reads SVGAGI (reference sequence). V was cut by 2 bases and J by 1 base, with 5 bases left in between. The CDR3 consists of 13 residues.

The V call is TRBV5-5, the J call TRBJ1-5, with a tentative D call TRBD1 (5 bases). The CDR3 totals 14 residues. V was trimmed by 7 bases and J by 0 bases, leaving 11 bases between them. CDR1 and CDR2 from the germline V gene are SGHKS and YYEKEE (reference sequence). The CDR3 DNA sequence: TGTGCCAGCGGAAAGGGGAATAGCAATCAGCCCCAGCATTTT. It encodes CASGKGNSNQPQHF.

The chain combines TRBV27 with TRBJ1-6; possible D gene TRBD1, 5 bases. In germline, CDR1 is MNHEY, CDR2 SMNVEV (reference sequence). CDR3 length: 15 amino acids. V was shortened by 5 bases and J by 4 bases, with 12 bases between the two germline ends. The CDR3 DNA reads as TGTGCCAGCAGTGTCCAGGGTGAATATAATTCACCCCTCCACTTT. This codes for CASSVQGEYNSPLHF.

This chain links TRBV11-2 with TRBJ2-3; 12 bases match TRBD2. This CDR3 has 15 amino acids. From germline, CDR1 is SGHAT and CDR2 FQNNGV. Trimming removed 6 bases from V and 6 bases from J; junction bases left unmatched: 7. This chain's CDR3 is CASRGLAGGMDTQYF. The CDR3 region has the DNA TGTGCCAGCAGAGGTCTAGCGGGGGGGATGGATACGCAGTATTTT.

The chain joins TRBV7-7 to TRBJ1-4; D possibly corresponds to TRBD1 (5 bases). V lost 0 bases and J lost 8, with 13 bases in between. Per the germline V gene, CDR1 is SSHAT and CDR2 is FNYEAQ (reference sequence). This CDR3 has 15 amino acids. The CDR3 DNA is TGTGCCAGCAGCTTAGCGCGGGGCTCCGGGGAAAAACTGTTTTTT. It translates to CASSLARGSGEKLFF.

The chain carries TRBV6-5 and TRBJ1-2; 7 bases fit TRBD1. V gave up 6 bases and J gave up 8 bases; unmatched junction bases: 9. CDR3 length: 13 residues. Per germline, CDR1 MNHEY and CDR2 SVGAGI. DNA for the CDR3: TGTGCCAGCAGCGCGTGGACAGGATTAGGCTACACCTTC. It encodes CASSAWTGLGYTF.

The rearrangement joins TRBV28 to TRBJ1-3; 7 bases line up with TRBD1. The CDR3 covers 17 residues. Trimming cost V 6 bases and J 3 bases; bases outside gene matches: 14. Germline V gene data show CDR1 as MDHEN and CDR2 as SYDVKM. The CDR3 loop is CASRGQFSGRRGNTIYF. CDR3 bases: TGTGCCAGCAGGGGACAGTTTTCAGGGCGCCGTGGAAACACCATATATTTT.

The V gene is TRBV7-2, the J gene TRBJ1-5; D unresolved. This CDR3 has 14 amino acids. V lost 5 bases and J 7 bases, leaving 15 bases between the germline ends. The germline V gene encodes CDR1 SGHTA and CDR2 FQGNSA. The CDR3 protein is CASSQTSVDQPQHF. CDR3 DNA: TGTGCCAGCAGCCAAACGTCGGTCGACCAGCCCCAGCATTTT.

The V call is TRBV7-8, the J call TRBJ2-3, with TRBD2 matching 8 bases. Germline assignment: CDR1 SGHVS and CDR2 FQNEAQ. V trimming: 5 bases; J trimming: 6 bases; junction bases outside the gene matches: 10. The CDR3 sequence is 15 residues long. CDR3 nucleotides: TGTGCCAGCAGCCGGGGGGGGGCGACGATGGATACGCAGTATTTT. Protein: CASSRGGATMDTQYF.

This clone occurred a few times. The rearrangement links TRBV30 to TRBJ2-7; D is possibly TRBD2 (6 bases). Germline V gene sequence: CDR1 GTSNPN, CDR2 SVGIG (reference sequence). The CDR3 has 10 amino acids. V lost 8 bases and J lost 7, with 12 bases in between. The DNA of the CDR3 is TGTGCCGGGGGGTACGTAGAGCAGTACTTC. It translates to CAGGYVEQYF.

CDR3 bases: TGTGCCAGCAGTGGGATTAGGGGTCAGCCCCAGCATTTT. Encoded protein: CASSGIRGQPQHF. This sequence joins TRBV28 and TRBJ1-5, with TRBD1 as a possible D gene (5 bases). The CDR3 is 13 residues long. Germline V gene sequence: CDR1 MDHEN, CDR2 SYDVKM. Trimming took 5 bases from V and 6 from J, leaving 11 bases between them. Looking up the rest from reference TRBV28 and TRBJ1-5 gives the full variable domain: DVKVTQSSRYLVKRTGEKVFLECVQDMDHENMFWYRQDPGLGLRLIYFSYDVKMKEKGDIPEGYSVSREKKERFSLILESASTNQTSMYLCASSGIRGQPQHFGDGTRLSIL.